These T cell receptor beta chains were read from a single sample in a study of vaccination effects on CD4 cells after COVID-19. No antigen has been identified for these receptors. Produced via immunoSEQ multiplex PCR; TCRdb's table is partial and in-frame only. The sample has approximately 30,000 clones, roughly 60% seen once. The sample here was CD4+ T cells from PBMCs cultured without peptide, taken before COVID-19 vaccination. These receptors came from a human donor who received a COVID-19 vaccine. CDR3s leave out the opening cysteine and the closing phenylalanine or tryptophan.

V: TRBV24-1; J: TRBJ2-3; CDR3: ATSDTGTGTDTQY
V: TRBV6-5; J: TRBJ2-7; CDR3: ASRGTGAYEQY
V: TRBV7-8; J: TRBJ1-2; CDR3: ASSARDTIHYGYT
V: TRBV5-1; J: TRBJ2-1; CDR3: ASTDPGAYNEQF
V: TRBV5-1; J: TRBJ2-5; CDR3: ASSLVSSEYGAEETQY
V: TRBV5-1; J: TRBJ2-1; CDR3: ASTSEDLAGPRV
V: TRBV3-1/TRBV3-2; J: TRBJ2-2; CDR3: ASRGQGSTGELF
V: TRBV2; J: TRBJ2-2; CDR3: ASSKDYTGELF
V: TRBV27; J: TRBJ1-1; CDR3: ASRRDGVFEAF
V: TRBV5-1; J: TRBJ2-3; CDR3: ASSLKGAENTQY
V: TRBV7-9; J: TRBJ2-2; CDR3: ASSPRGPGAGELF
V: TRBV30; J: TRBJ2-6; CDR3: AWRQGDSGANVLT
V: TRBV7-9; J: TRBJ1-4; CDR3: ASSFRWNEKLF
V: TRBV5-1; J: TRBJ1-1; CDR3: ASSAQTGGTEAF
V: TRBV27; J: TRBJ2-7; CDR3: ASSWSSAKTSSYEQY
V: TRBV6-6; J: TRBJ1-2; CDR3: ASSYSGAVYGYT
V: TRBV3-1/TRBV3-2; J: TRBJ2-7; CDR3: ASSQELTGLVDEQY
V: TRBV18; J: TRBJ1-6; CDR3: ASSPPPGQPNSPLH
V: TRBV3-1/TRBV3-2; J: TRBJ2-7; CDR3: ASSQGQGLGYEQY
V: TRBV18; J: TRBJ2-7; CDR3: ASSPNGVREQY
V: TRBV6-4; J: TRBJ2-3; CDR3: ASSEGGGTDTQY
V: TRBV3-1/TRBV3-2; J: TRBJ2-5; CDR3: ASSQVKAAQY
V: TRBV3-1/TRBV3-2; J: TRBJ2-7; CDR3: ASSPFGQGTSYEQY
V: TRBV5-1; J: TRBJ2-6; CDR3: ASSLITPGAGGSGANVLT